One sample yielded the 11 T cell receptor beta chains listed below, sequenced in a study of CD8 T cells in ankylosing spondylitis. TCRdb re-called the 5' RACE reads through MiXCR, storing one row per CDR3 protein. The sample has around 220,000 distinct CDR3 sequences, about 10% seen once. Specimen: blood, either unsorted or a sorted T cell fraction (not recorded which). The receptors were sampled from a male donor with ankylosing spondylitis or in good health (not recorded which).

This clonotype was observed a few times. This rearrangement joins TRBV20-1 to TRBJ1-5; tentatively, D is TRBD1 (6 bases). CDR1 and CDR2 (germline): DFQATT, SNEGSKA (reference sequence). This CDR3 has 18 residues. V lost 0 bases and J lost 2, with 20 bases in between. CDR3 region: CSARDLLGQWLGNQPQHF. CDR3 bases: TGCAGTGCTAGAGATCTCTTAGGACAGTGGTTGGGCAATCAGCCCCAGCATTTT.

This clonotype was detected many times. The gene calls are TRBV5-5 and TRBJ1-2; possibly TRBD1 for D (5 bases). With 0 bases removed from V and 1 base from J, the gap between germline ends came to 10 bases. The CDR3 length is 15 residues. Germline CDR1 SGHKS, CDR2 YYEKEE (reference sequence). The CDR3 DNA follows: TGTGCCAGCAGCTTGGCCGCGGGGGGTAACTATGGCTACACCTTC. The encoded protein is CASSLAAGGNYGYTF. Full variable domain (rest looked up from reference TRBV5-5 and TRBJ1-2): DAGVTQSPTHLIKTRGQQVTLRCSPISGHKSVSWYQQVLGQGPQFIFQYYEKEERGRGNFPDRFSARQFPNYSSELNVNALLLGDSALYLCASSLAAGGNYGYTFGSGTRLTVV.

The chain uses TRBV20-1 and TRBJ2-7, with 8 bases that match TRBD1. The germline V gene has CDR1 DFQATT and CDR2 SNEGSKA (reference sequence). This CDR3 spans 13 amino acids. The V and J ends lost 6 bases and 3 bases, in that order; junction bases with no gene match: 7. The CDR3, as DNA: TGCAGTGCCCGCAGACAGGGGCACTACGAGCAGTACTTC. Its protein is CSARRQGHYEQYF.

The chain links TRBV27 to TRBJ2-3; perhaps TRBD2 as D (5 bases). CDR3 size: 14 residues. Trimming pared 0 bases from V and 2 bases from J, leaving 6 bases between. CDR1 is MNHEY and CDR2 is SMNVEV in the germline V gene (reference sequence). CDR3 sequence reads: CASSLSRATDTQYF. The CDR3 DNA is TGTGCCAGCAGTTTATCGAGGGCCACAGATACGCAGTATTTT.

This clonotype was counted many times. J is TRBJ2-3 and V is TRBV5-5, with TRBD2 matching 7 bases. V was pared by 4 bases and J by 0 bases, with 11 bases of the junction left unmatched. The CDR3 totals 17 residues. Germline lookup yields CDR1 SGHKS and CDR2 YYEKEE (reference sequence). Here the CDR3 DNA reads TGTGCCAGCAGCATCCCGCGACTAGCAGTGAGCACAGATACGCAGTATTTT. Translation gives CASSIPRLAVSTDTQYF.

This clonotype was recorded many times. This chain links TRBV12-3 or TRBV12-4 with TRBJ2-5; possible D gene TRBD1, 6 bases. The germline V and J ends were trimmed by 8 bases and 3 bases, with 13 bases remaining between them. The CDR3 has 13 amino acids. CDR3 residues: CASARDNKETQYF. In DNA form, the CDR3 reads TGTGCCAGCGCACGGGACAACAAAGAGACCCAGTACTTC.

This clonotype counts as medium-sized. The J gene is TRBJ2-7, the V gene TRBV9, with D maybe TRBD1 (5 bases). This CDR3 comprises 15 residues. The V end was cut by 3 bases, the J end by 3 bases, with 16 bases between. Germline V gene lookup returns CDR1 SGDLS and CDR2 YYNGEE. The CDR3, as DNA: TGTGCCAGCAGCGGACCTCAGGGAACCCACTACGAGCAGTACTTC. Its protein product is CASSGPQGTHYEQYF.

This chain connects TRBV3-1 to TRBJ2-3; weak D call: TRBD1 (5 bases). The germline V gene encodes CDR1 LGHDT and CDR2 YNNKEL (reference sequence). Trimming removed 0 bases from V and 10 bases from J, with 8 bases in between. The CDR3 has 12 residues. This CDR3 reads CASSQETGSQYF. For the CDR3, the DNA is TGTGCCAGCAGCCAAGAAACAGGCTCGCAGTATTTT.

There are many counts of this clonotype. The V call is TRBV4-2, the J call TRBJ2-3; either TRBD1 or TRBD2 may fit D (5 bases each). V was clipped by 8 bases and J by 6 bases, with 33 bases between them. CDR1 is LGHNA, CDR2 YNFKEQ, per germline. This CDR3 region has 19 residues. The CDR3 spells CASPQGIRDGGRPADTQYF. The DNA for the CDR3 is TGTGCCAGCCCCCAAGGGATAAGGGACGGCGGTAGGCCGGCCGATACGCAGTATTTT.

Many counts were recorded for this clonotype. The J gene is TRBJ2-1, the V gene TRBV20-1; TRBD2 aligns across 7 bases. The CDR3 covers 15 residues. Trimming cost V 2 bases and J 4 bases; bases outside gene matches: 8. Germline V gives CDR1 DFQATT, CDR2 SNEGSKA (reference sequence). The CDR3 bases are TGCAGTGCTAGACCCTCAGCGGGGAATTACAATGAGCAGTTCTTC. As protein: CSARPSAGNYNEQFF.

A note on this clonotype: This may be a read error, as it is one base from a much larger clone. V and J are TRBV29-1 and TRBJ1-2; D not resolved. Germline V gene lookup returns CDR1 SQVTM and CDR2 ANQGSEA. The CDR3 runs 10 residues. Trimming took 3 bases from V and 12 from J, leaving 11 bases between them. CDR3 DNA: TGCAGCGTTGAGACGCCCGGCGACACCTTC. It yields the protein CSVETPGDTF.